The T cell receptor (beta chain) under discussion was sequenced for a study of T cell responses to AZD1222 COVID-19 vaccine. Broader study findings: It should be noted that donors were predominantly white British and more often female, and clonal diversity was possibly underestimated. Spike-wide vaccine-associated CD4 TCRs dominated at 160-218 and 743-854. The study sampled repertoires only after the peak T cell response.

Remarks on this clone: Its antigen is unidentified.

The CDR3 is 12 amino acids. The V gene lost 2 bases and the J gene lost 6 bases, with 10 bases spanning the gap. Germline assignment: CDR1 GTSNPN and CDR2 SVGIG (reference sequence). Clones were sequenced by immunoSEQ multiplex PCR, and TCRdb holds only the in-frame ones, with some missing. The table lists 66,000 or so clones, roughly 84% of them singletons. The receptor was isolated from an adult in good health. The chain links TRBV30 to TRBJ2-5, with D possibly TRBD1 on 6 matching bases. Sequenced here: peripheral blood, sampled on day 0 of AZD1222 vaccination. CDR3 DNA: TGTGCCTGGAGTCAGGGGACGCAGACCCAGTACTTC. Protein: CAWSQGTQTQYF.